These 30 T cell receptor beta chains came from one sample sequenced in a study of cytomegalovirus exposure and HLA in healthy donors. Use of 60 Vbeta and 13 Jbeta primers characterized the PCR. Some clones are missing from TCRdb's copy, which holds only in-frame ones; the method was immunoSEQ multiplex PCR. The top ten clones hold 0.24% of a sample with around 230,000 clones, 85% of them seen once. The sample consisted of PBMCs. These TCRs come from a girl aged 2 to 9 in good health and CMV-seronegative.

V gene TRBV7-6 combines with J gene TRBJ2-7, with 7 bases fitting TRBD2. With 5 bases clipped from V and 1 base from J, the junction kept 5 bases outside the gene matches. The germline CDR1 and CDR2 sequences are SGHVS and FNYEAQ. This CDR3 is 14 amino acids long. For the CDR3, the DNA is TGTGCCAGCAGCCCCATGGGGGGGTCCTACGAGCAGTACTTC. It specifies CASSPMGGSYEQYF.

This clone was recorded once. The V gene is TRBV7-9, the J gene TRBJ1-1; unclear D gene. CDR3 size: 14 residues. V lost 4 bases to trimming and J lost 11 bases, with 20 bases between them. From germline, CDR1 is SEHNR and CDR2 FQNEAQ (reference sequence). In DNA form, the CDR3 reads TGTGCCAGCAGCTCAGAGTGGCGGGTCCAGGAGGCTTTCTTT. Amino acids: CASSSEWRVQEAFF.

The rearrangement joins TRBV4-2 to TRBJ2-1; D is perhaps TRBD1 (6 bases). The V and J ends lost 7 bases and 3 bases respectively, with 16 bases between them. This CDR3 region has 15 residues. Germline loops: CDR1 LGHNA, CDR2 YNFKEQ. The CDR3 here is CASTDQGHRYNEQFF. The CDR3 DNA reads as TGTGCCAGCACCGACCAGGGGCACCGCTACAATGAGCAGTTCTTC.

This clone has a single count. This sequence joins TRBV7-6 and TRBJ2-7, with TRBD2 matching 8 bases. Per the germline V gene, CDR1 is SGHVS and CDR2 is FNYEAQ. The CDR3 extends over 13 amino acids. Germline trimming cut 4 bases from V and 4 bases from J; bases unmatched to any gene: 3. CDR3 DNA sequence: TGTGCCAGCAGCTCGGGAGGGATGTACGAGCAGTACTTC. Protein: CASSSGGMYEQYF.

The genes are TRBV2 and TRBJ2-1; D may be TRBD2 (5 bases). V was pared by 5 bases and J by 10 bases, with 9 bases between. Per germline, CDR1 SNHLY and CDR2 FYNNEI. The CDR3 covers 11 residues. In nucleotides, the CDR3 is TGTGCCAGCAGTTACGACTACGAGCAGTTCTTC. Its protein is CASSYDYEQFF. Combining the CDR3 with reference TRBV2 and TRBJ2-1 gives the whole variable domain EPEVTQTPSHQVTQMGQEVILRCVPISNHLYFYWYRQILGQKVEFLVSFYNNEISEKSEIFDDQFSVERPDGSNFTLKIRSTKLEDSAMYFCASSYDYEQFFGPGTRLTVL.

The chain joins TRBV27 to TRBJ2-2; 7 bases agree with TRBD1. Per germline, CDR1 MNHEY and CDR2 SMNVEV (reference sequence). The CDR3 length is 14 residues. Trimming at V came to 9 bases and at J to 3 bases, leaving 7 bases not matched to a gene. CDR3 nucleotides: TGTGCCAGTACACAGGGGACGTACACCGGGGAGCTGTTTTTT. Its protein is CASTQGTYTGELFF.

V is TRBV19 and J is TRBJ2-2, with 16 bases lining up with TRBD2. Germline CDR1 and CDR2: LNHDA and SQIVND (reference sequence). The CDR3 runs 19 residues. V dropped 5 bases and J dropped 8; count of bases not matched to a gene: 14. CDR3 coding DNA: TGTGCCAGTAGTGCCCCCTCCGGGACTAGCGGGAGGGGCGGAGGGGAGCTGTTTTTT. It specifies CASSAPSGTSGRGGGELFF. The whole variable domain, filled in from reference TRBV19 and TRBJ2-2, reads DGGITQSPKYLFRKEGQNVTLSCEQNLNHDAMYWYRQDPGQGLRLIYYSQIVNDFQKGDIAEGYSVSREKKESFPLTVTSAQKNPTAFYLCASSAPSGTSGRGGGELFFGEGSRLTVL.

This chain links TRBV18 with TRBJ1-1; D not certain. Trimming removed 2 bases from V and 11 bases from J, with 15 bases in between. The CDR3 has 13 residues. The germline V gene encodes CDR1 KGHSH and CDR2 LQKENI. CDR3 residues: CASSPAGTNEAFF. The CDR3 coding sequence is TGTGCCAGCTCACCAGCGGGAACGAATGAGGCTTTCTTT. Variable domain in full (rest from reference TRBV18 and TRBJ1-1): NAGVMQNPRHLVRRRGQEARLRCSPMKGHSHVYWYRQLPEEGLKFMVYLQKENIIDESGMPKERFSAEFPKEGPSILRIQQVVRGDSAAYFCASSPAGTNEAFFGQGTRLTVV.

The rearrangement joins TRBV27 to TRBJ2-7; a possible D gene is TRBD1 (5 bases). This CDR3 has 19 residues. Trimming shortened V by 5 bases and J by 5 bases, and 31 bases separated the two germline ends. Germline CDR1 reads MNHEY; CDR2 reads SMNVEV (reference sequence). This CDR3 reads CASSPDTGFSLKKVNEQYF. In nucleotides, the CDR3 is TGTGCCAGCAGTCCGGACACAGGTTTTTCGCTGAAAAAAGTCAACGAGCAGTACTTC.

The J gene is TRBJ1-2, the V gene TRBV7-9, with D possibly TRBD1 on 6 matching bases. The CDR3 contains 14 residues. Germline V gene lookup returns CDR1 SEHNR and CDR2 FQNEAQ (reference sequence). V lost 0 bases and J lost 7, with 12 bases in between. CDR3 coding DNA: TGTGCCAGCAGCTTAGCGGGGTGGGGGCCTGGCTACACCTTC. Protein: CASSLAGWGPGYTF. Supplemented by reference TRBV7-9 and TRBJ1-2, the full variable domain reads DTGVSQNPRHKITKRGQNVTFRCDPISEHNRLYWYRQTLGQGPEFLTYFQNEAQLEKSRLLSDRFSAERPKGSFSTLEIQRTEQGDSAMYLCASSLAGWGPGYTFGSGTRLTVV.

The chain uses TRBV5-4 and TRBJ2-7; 7 nucleotides align to TRBD1. The CDR3 contains 15 residues. Trimming cost V 1 base and J 6 bases; bases outside gene matches: 10. The germline V gene encodes CDR1 SGHNT and CDR2 YYREEE (reference sequence). Here the CDR3 reads CASSLPGTVFGEQYF. CDR3 bases: TGTGCCAGCAGCTTGCCAGGGACAGTTTTCGGCGAGCAGTACTTC.

This rearrangement joins TRBV30 to TRBJ1-5, with 8 bases aligning to TRBD1. This CDR3 is 15 amino acids long. Trimming at V came to 3 bases and at J to 2 bases, leaving 6 bases not matched to a gene. CDR1 and CDR2 (germline): GTSNPN, SVGIG (reference sequence). The CDR3 sequence is CAWSRGHIGNQPQHF. CDR3 coding DNA: TGTGCCTGGAGCAGGGGGCATATCGGCAATCAGCCCCAGCATTTT.

CDR3 loop: CASSYRSGTEAFF. For the CDR3, the DNA is TGTGCCAGCAGTTACCGGTCCGGGACAGAAGCTTTCTTT. This rearrangement joins TRBV6-5 to TRBJ1-1; TRBD1 is a possible D gene (6 bases). The V end was cut by 2 bases, the J end by 8 bases, with 12 bases between. CDR1 and CDR2 from the germline V gene are MNHEY and SVGAGI. The CDR3 length is 13 residues.

The V gene is TRBV27, the J gene TRBJ2-7, with TRBD2 identical over 8 bases. The germline V gene encodes CDR1 MNHEY and CDR2 SMNVEV (reference sequence). Unmatched junction bases numbered 2, after V lost 2 bases and J lost 5 bases. The CDR3 runs 13 residues. CDR3 residues: CASSLGLANEQYF. CDR3 nucleotides: TGTGCCAGCAGTTTAGGACTAGCCAACGAGCAGTACTTC.

The gene calls are TRBV11-2 and TRBJ1-1; 8 nucleotides match TRBD1. Germline V lookup: CDR1 SGHAT, CDR2 FQNNGV. V lost 8 bases to trimming and J lost 1 base; unmatched junction nucleotides: 3. The CDR3 covers 13 residues. CDR3: CASDGTGNTEAFF. Written as DNA, the CDR3 is TGTGCCAGCGATGGGACAGGGAACACTGAAGCTTTCTTT.

The chain has TRBV5-1 and TRBJ2-1; D is possibly TRBD2 (6 bases). V was shortened by 1 base and J by 4 bases, with 12 bases between the two germline ends. The CDR3 runs 15 residues. In germline, CDR1 is SGHRS, CDR2 YFSETQ. CDR3 nucleotides: TGCGCCAGCAGCTTGACTAGTGGGGGGTACAATGAGCAGTTCTTC. Residues: CASSLTSGGYNEQFF.

V gene TRBV28 combines with J gene TRBJ2-6, with a weak D call TRBD2 (7 bases). CDR1 and CDR2 (germline): MDHEN, SYDVKM. The CDR3 has 19 residues. With 6 bases removed from V and 0 bases from J, the gap between germline ends came to 21 bases. For the CDR3, the DNA is TGTGCCAGCAGCGACCCCCCCGGGGGGCGGAGCTCTGGGGCCAACGTCCTGACTTTC. Its translation is CASSDPPGGRSSGANVLTF.

The chain has TRBV6-1 and TRBJ2-1; D remains ambiguous. The V gene's germline CDR1 is MNHNS and CDR2 SASEGT. The ends were cut back, 5 bases at V and 6 bases at J, with 14 bases in the middle. This CDR3 region has 14 residues. The CDR3 loop is CASSIPQVRNEQFF. The CDR3 DNA reads as TGTGCCAGCAGTATCCCCCAGGTACGCAATGAGCAGTTCTTC.

This clone was recorded only once. The chain couples TRBV7-9 to TRBJ2-1; D is perhaps TRBD2 (5 bases). This CDR3 is built from 16 residues. CDR1 SEHNR and CDR2 FQNEAQ come from the germline V gene (reference sequence). V was clipped by 1 base and J by 0 bases, with 10 bases between them. Here the CDR3 DNA reads TGTGCCAGCAGCTTAGTAGCGCTATCCTCCTACAATGAGCAGTTCTTC. Protein sequence: CASSLVALSSYNEQFF.

The chain carries TRBV5-1 and TRBJ2-1; 10 bases map to TRBD2. The V segment lost 5 bases and the J segment 4 bases; nucleotides outside the gene matches: 6. The length of the CDR3 is 15 residues. Germline loops: CDR1 SGHRS, CDR2 YFSETQ. The CDR3 loop is CASSTLAGGYNEQFF. The DNA of the CDR3 is TGCGCCAGCAGTACTTTAGCGGGGGGTTACAATGAGCAGTTCTTC. Full variable domain (outside the CDR3, taken from reference TRBV5-1 and TRBJ2-1): KAGVTQTPRYLIKTRGQQVTLSCSPISGHRSVSWYQQTPGQGLQFLFEYFSETQRNKGNFPGRFSGRQFSNSRSEMNVSTLELGDSALYLCASSTLAGGYNEQFFGPGTRLTVL.

This chain joins TRBV7-9 and TRBJ2-3; TRBD2 agrees at 8 bases. Germline trimming cut 6 bases from V and 0 bases from J; bases unmatched to any gene: 2. CDR1 and CDR2 from the germline V gene are SEHNR and FQNEAQ (reference sequence). The CDR3 spans 14 residues. The CDR3 DNA is TGTGCCAGCAGATCTAGCGGGAGCACAGATACGCAGTATTTT. It encodes CASRSSGSTDTQYF. Filled out from reference TRBV7-9 and TRBJ2-3, the complete variable domain reads DTGVSQNPRHKITKRGQNVTFRCDPISEHNRLYWYRQTLGQGPEFLTYFQNEAQLEKSRLLSDRFSAERPKGSFSTLEIQRTEQGDSAMYLCASRSSGSTDTQYFGPGTRLTVL.

The chain combines TRBV5-1 with TRBJ2-5; 9 bases agree with TRBD2. The CDR3 has 13 amino acids. Germline values: CDR1 SGHRS, CDR2 YFSETQ. Trimming took 5 bases from V and 1 from J; bases not matched to a gene: 0. The CDR3 protein is CASRRGGQETQYF. CDR3 nucleotide sequence: TGCGCCAGCAGGCGGGGGGGCCAAGAGACCCAGTACTTC.

This clone has a single count. For the CDR3, the DNA is TGCGCCAGCAGCACTCGGACTAGCGGGAGGTTCTCCTACAATGAGCAGTTCTTC. Its translation is CASSTRTSGRFSYNEQFF. This chain links TRBV5-1 with TRBJ2-1, with 14 bases that match TRBD2. This CDR3 comprises 18 residues. J was trimmed by 0 bases and V by 4 bases; bases with no gene match: 6. Germline assignment: CDR1 SGHRS and CDR2 YFSETQ.

This sequence joins TRBV10-3 and TRBJ1-2; D not resolved. Germline V lookup: CDR1 ENHRY, CDR2 SYGVKD. Deletions cut 11 bases from V and 5 bases from J, with 15 bases between. CDR3 length: 12 amino acids. The DNA for the CDR3 is TGTGCCCTCTCGGGTGTAGGATATGGCTACACCTTC. Protein sequence: CALSGVGYGYTF.

V and J are TRBV30 and TRBJ2-5, with TRBD2 matching 10 bases. J lost 4 bases, V lost 4 bases, and 3 bases had no gene match. The germline V gene encodes CDR1 GTSNPN and CDR2 SVGIG (reference sequence). CDR3 size: 13 residues. The CDR3 sequence: CAWTSGGGETQYF. The CDR3, as DNA: TGTGCCTGGACTAGCGGGGGTGGAGAGACCCAGTACTTC.

The chain employs TRBV7-9 and TRBJ1-1; D unresolved. This CDR3 region has 13 residues. V shed 5 bases and J shed 1 base, with 8 bases lying between them. Germline-derived CDR1 and CDR2 are SEHNR and FQNEAQ (reference sequence). Written as DNA, the CDR3 is TGTGCCAGCAGCCAAACTCAGAACACTGAAGCTTTCTTT. Its protein is CASSQTQNTEAFF.

The rearrangement uses TRBV7-9 and TRBJ1-5, with 9 bases matching TRBD1. This CDR3 is built from 16 residues. The V and J ends lost 3 bases and 8 bases, in that order; junction bases with no gene match: 11. Germline assignment: CDR1 SEHNR and CDR2 FQNEAQ (reference sequence). CDR3 region: CASSFYPDRGGEPQHF. The DNA of the CDR3 is TGTGCCAGCAGCTTCTACCCGGACAGGGGCGGTGAGCCCCAGCATTTT.

This chain connects TRBV18 to TRBJ1-1; D is unresolved. From germline, CDR1 is KGHSH and CDR2 LQKENI. This CDR3 is 11 amino acids long. The V gene lost 8 bases and the J gene lost 6 bases, with 10 bases spanning the gap. The DNA of the CDR3 is TGTGCCAGCCTAGAGGGTTCTGAAGCTTTCTTT. It specifies CASLEGSEAFF.

The chain uses TRBV5-4 and TRBJ1-5, with D possibly being TRBD1 (5 bases). The CDR3 sequence is 14 residues long. Germline CDR1 is SGHNT and CDR2 is YYREEE (reference sequence). The germline V and J ends were trimmed by 2 bases and 3 bases, with 9 bases remaining between them. This CDR3 reads CASSFQGVNQPQHF. The DNA for the CDR3 is TGTGCCAGCAGCTTTCAAGGGGTCAATCAGCCCCAGCATTTT. Drawing the rest from reference TRBV5-4 and TRBJ1-5, the complete variable domain is ETGVTQSPTHLIKTRGQQVTLRCSSQSGHNTVSWYQQALGQGPQFIFQYYREEENGRGNFPPRFSGLQFPNYSSELNVNALELDDSALYLCASSFQGVNQPQHFGDGTRLSIL.

The chain couples TRBV9 to TRBJ2-1, with 12 bases matching TRBD2. Germline V gives CDR1 SGDLS, CDR2 YYNGEE. V shed 4 bases and J 0 bases; nucleotides not matched to a gene: 5. The CDR3 spans 17 residues. The CDR3: CASSPGLAGDSYNEQFF. The CDR3 region has the DNA TGTGCCAGCAGCCCGGGACTAGCGGGCGACTCCTACAATGAGCAGTTCTTC.